This is a list of T cell receptor beta chains from one sample in a study of tumor and adjacent non-tumor tissue in lung cancer. TCRdb fed the multiplex PCR reads into MiXCR, producing one record per CDR3 protein. The profile shows 75,000 to 95,000 distinct CDR3 sequences, around 71% of them singletons. Sequenced sample: lung tumor tissue. These receptors all come from a man aged 60 to 75 with non-small cell lung cancer. Each CDR3 is given with its conserved first and last residue.

>TRBJ2-5|TRBV28
CASARIAGVGEEETQYF
>TRBJ1-3|TRBV11-3
CTSSLGQNGNTIYF
>TRBJ1-1|TRBV5-1
CAGSPLGRGGTEAFF
>TRBJ1-2|TRBV12-3/TRBV12-4
CASSFLGTDTNYGYTF
>TRBJ2-1|TRBV5-1
CASSPGTGSISYNEQFF
>TRBJ2-7|TRBV11-2
CASSLGMREQYF
>TRBJ2-4|TRBV2
CASSGGRAHKNIQYF
>TRBJ2-7|TRBV12-3/TRBV12-4
CASRPELASEQHF
>TRBJ2-3|TRBV12-3/TRBV12-4
CASSSAGTSGNTDTQYF
>TRBJ2-2|TRBV7-2
CASKFQGGTGELFF
>TRBJ1-1|TRBV12-3/TRBV12-4
CASSRSQGQAFF
>TRBJ1-2|TRBV12-5
CASGLGLVYGYTF
>TRBJ2-2|TRBV5-1
CASTSRGNTGELFF
>TRBJ1-5|TRBV7-2
CASSLRGTGNQPQHF
>TRBJ2-5|TRBV7-9
CASSPQETQYF
>TRBJ1-2|TRBV2
CASSGGQGQGGYTF
>TRBJ2-5|TRBV12-3/TRBV12-4
CASKTGLGRTQYF
>TRBJ2-5|TRBV11-2
CTSHSTGIFETQYF
>TRBJ2-3|TRBV11-2
CASCLDPGASTDTQYF
>NA|TRBV11-3
CASSITPTGAGETQFF
>TRBJ2-1|TRBV6-5
CASIRTSDEQCF
>TRBJ1-2|TRBV7-8
CVGSLDGSYGYTF